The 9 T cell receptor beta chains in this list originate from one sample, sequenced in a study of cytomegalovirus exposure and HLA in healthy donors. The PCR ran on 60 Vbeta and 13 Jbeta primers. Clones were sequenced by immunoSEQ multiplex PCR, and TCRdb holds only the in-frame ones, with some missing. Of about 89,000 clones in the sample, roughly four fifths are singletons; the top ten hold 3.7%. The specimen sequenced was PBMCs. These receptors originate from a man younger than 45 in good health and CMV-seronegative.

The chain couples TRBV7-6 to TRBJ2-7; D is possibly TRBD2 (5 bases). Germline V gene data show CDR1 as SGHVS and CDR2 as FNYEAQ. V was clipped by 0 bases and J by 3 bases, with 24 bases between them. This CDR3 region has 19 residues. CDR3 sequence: CASSLALWRTEESNYEQYF. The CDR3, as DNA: TGTGCCAGCAGCTTAGCGCTGTGGAGGACGGAAGAGTCAAACTACGAGCAGTACTTC.

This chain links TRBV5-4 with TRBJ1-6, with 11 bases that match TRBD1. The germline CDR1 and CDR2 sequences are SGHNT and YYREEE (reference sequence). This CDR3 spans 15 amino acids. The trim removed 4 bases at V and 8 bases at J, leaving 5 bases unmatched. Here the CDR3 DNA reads TGTGCCAGCAGCACGGGGACAGGGGGATATTCACCCCTCCACTTT. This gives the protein CASSTGTGGYSPLHF.

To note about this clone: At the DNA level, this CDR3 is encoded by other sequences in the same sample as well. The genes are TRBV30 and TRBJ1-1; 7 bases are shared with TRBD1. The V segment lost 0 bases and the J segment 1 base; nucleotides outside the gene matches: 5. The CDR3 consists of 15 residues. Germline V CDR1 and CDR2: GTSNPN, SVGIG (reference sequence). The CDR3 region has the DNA TGTGCCTGGAGTGTACCGGACAGGAGGAACACTGAAGCTTTCTTT. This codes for CAWSVPDRRNTEAFF. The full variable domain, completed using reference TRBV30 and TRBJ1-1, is SQTIHQWPATLVQPVGSPLSLECTVEGTSNPNLYWYRQAAGRGLQLLFYSVGIGQISSEVPQNLSASRPQDRQFILSSKKLLLSDSGFYLCAWSVPDRRNTEAFFGQGTRLTVV.

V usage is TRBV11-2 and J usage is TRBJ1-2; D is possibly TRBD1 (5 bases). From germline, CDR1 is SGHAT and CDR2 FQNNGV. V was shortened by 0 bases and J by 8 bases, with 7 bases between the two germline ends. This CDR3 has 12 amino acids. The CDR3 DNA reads TGTGCCAGCAGCTTAGACAGGGTCGGCTACACCTTC. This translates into CASSLDRVGYTF.

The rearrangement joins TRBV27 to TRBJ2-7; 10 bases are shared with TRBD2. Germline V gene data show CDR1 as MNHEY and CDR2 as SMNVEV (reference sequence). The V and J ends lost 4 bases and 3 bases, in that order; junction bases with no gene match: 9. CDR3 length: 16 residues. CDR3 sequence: CASSSYLAGAFYEQYF. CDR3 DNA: TGTGCCAGCAGTTCATACCTAGCGGGGGCATTCTACGAGCAGTACTTC.

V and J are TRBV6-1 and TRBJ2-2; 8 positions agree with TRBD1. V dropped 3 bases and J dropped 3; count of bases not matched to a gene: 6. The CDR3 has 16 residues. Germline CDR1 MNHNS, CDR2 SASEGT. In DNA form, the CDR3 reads TGTGCCAGCAGTGAGAAGACAGGGGAGGACACCGGGGAGCTGTTTTTT. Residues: CASSEKTGEDTGELFF.

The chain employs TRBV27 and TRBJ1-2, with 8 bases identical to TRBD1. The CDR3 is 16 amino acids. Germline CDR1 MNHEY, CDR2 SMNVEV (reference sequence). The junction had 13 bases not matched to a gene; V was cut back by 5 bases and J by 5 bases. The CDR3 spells CASSTKTGTGAYGYTF. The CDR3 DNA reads TGTGCCAGCAGTACAAAAACCGGGACAGGAGCTTATGGCTACACCTTC.

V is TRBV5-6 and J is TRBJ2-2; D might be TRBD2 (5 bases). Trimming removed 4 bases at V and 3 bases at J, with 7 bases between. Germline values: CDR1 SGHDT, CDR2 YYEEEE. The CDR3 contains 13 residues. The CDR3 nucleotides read TGTGCCAGCAGCCTGGGAGACACCGGGGAGCTGTTTTTT. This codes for CASSLGDTGELFF. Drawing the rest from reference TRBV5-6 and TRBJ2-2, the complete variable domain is DAGVTQSPTHLIKTRGQQVTLRCSPKSGHDTVSWYQQALGQGPQFIFQYYEEEERQRGNFPDRFSGHQFPNYSSELNVNALLLGDSALYLCASSLGDTGELFFGEGSRLTVL.

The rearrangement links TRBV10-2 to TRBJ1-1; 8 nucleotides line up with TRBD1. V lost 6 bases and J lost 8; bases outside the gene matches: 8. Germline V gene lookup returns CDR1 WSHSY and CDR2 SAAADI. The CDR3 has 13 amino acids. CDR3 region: CASRSASGGEAFF. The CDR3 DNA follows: TGCGCCAGCAGGTCCGCGTCAGGGGGCGAAGCTTTCTTT.